The 24 T cell receptor beta chains below come from one sample, sequenced in a study of T-cell reconstitution after alpha-beta-depleted transplantation in children. Preparing the TCRbeta library involved the use of unique molecular identifiers. TCRdb redid the calling of the PCR reads with MiXCR, one entry per CDR3 protein. The data show around 200,000 distinct CDR3 sequences, roughly 15% seen once. Specimen: PBMCs, mostly from graft donor cells, collected 360 days after TCRalphabeta/CD19-depleted stem cell transplant. The receptors come from a male patient between 2 and 10 years old who had a stem cell transplant for acute lymphoblastic leukemia, so the T cells may come from the graft donor.

This clonotype was seen at least ten times. The chain carries TRBV10-3 and TRBJ2-5; 7 bases are shared with TRBD2. This CDR3 is 15 amino acids long. Germline V lookup: CDR1 ENHRY, CDR2 SYGVKD. With V trimmed by 4 bases and J by 3 bases, 8 bases remained unmatched. This CDR3 reads CAISVREGPKETQYF. The CDR3 nucleotides read TGTGCCATCAGTGTCAGGGAGGGCCCAAAAGAGACCCAGTACTTC.

With regard to this clonotype: Given a much more abundant clone one base away, this may be a read error. This rearrangement joins TRBV3-1 to TRBJ2-3; 10 nucleotides match TRBD2. CDR1 LGHDT and CDR2 YNNKEL come from the germline V gene (reference sequence). The CDR3 is made up of 21 amino acids. Trimming removed 0 bases from V and 0 bases from J; junction bases left unmatched: 15. The chain's CDR3 is CASSQEGASGGSITSTDTQYF. The CDR3 coding sequence is TGTGCCAGCAGCCAAGAAGGCGCTAGCGGGGGCTCAATTACTAGCACAGATACGCAGTATTTT.

In its sample, this clonotype was seen a few times. The rearrangement uses TRBV12-3 or TRBV12-4 and TRBJ2-5; 11 bases map to TRBD1. J lost 2 bases, V lost 5 bases, and 1 base had no gene match. There are 14 residues in the CDR3. The CDR3, as DNA: TGTGCCAGCAGTGGGACAGGGGGGCAAGAGACCCAGTACTTC. This encodes CASSGTGGQETQYF.

This clonotype was seen only a few times. This chain links TRBV24-1 with TRBJ2-1; no reliable D call. This CDR3 has 14 residues. Germline V gene data show CDR1 as KGHDR and CDR2 as SFDVKD. Between the trimmed V and J ends, which lost 9 bases and 5 bases, there was a span of 16 bases. The CDR3 sequence: CATSSAVANNEQFF. CDR3 bases: TGTGCCACCTCTTCCGCAGTTGCCAACAATGAGCAGTTCTTC.

This clonotype was seen a few times. The gene calls are TRBV3-1 and TRBJ2-7; D call uncertain. The CDR3 runs 13 residues. CDR1 and CDR2 (germline): LGHDT, YNNKEL (reference sequence). The ends were cut back, 0 bases at V and 6 bases at J, with 9 bases in the middle. CDR3 sequence reads: CASSQELGSEQYF. CDR3 in DNA: TGTGCCAGCAGCCAAGAGTTGGGTTCCGAGCAGTACTTC.

Only a few counts were recorded for this clonotype. This rearrangement joins TRBV25-1 to TRBJ1-1; D gene unclear. The V end lost 0 bases, the J end lost 1 base, and 6 bases lay between the germline ends. Germline assignment: CDR1 MGHDK and CDR2 SYGVNS. This CDR3 comprises 14 residues. CDR3 region: CASSEYSGNTEAFF. The DNA for the CDR3 is TGTGCCAGCAGTGAATACAGTGGGAACACTGAAGCTTTCTTT.

The chain couples TRBV27 to TRBJ1-1, with D possibly TRBD1 on 6 matching bases. There are 12 residues in the CDR3. Looked up from germline, CDR1 is MNHEY and CDR2 is SMNVEV (reference sequence). V was clipped by 5 bases and J by 7 bases, with 11 bases between them. CDR3 bases: TGTGCCAGCAGTATAACAGGGAATGAAGCTTTCTTT. This translates into CASSITGNEAFF.

This clonotype was found a few times. The J gene is TRBJ2-1, the V gene TRBV12-3 or TRBV12-4; 14 bases line up with TRBD2. After removal of 6 bases from V and 7 bases from J, the junction contained 8 bases not matched to a gene. The CDR3 has 16 amino acids. The CDR3 DNA sequence: TGTGCCAGCAGGGTGAGACTAGCGGGGGGGTCGAATGAGCAGTTCTTC. Protein: CASRVRLAGGSNEQFF.

The rearrangement uses TRBV12-3 or TRBV12-4 and TRBJ1-3; a possible D gene is TRBD1 (5 bases). The CDR3 length is 14 residues. Between the trimmed V and J ends, which lost 6 bases and 4 bases, there was a span of 13 bases. This CDR3 reads CASSSGPKGNTIYF. The CDR3 coding sequence is TGTGCCAGCAGCTCGGGACCCAAGGGAAACACCATATATTTT.

The chain carries TRBV6-2 or TRBV6-3 and TRBJ2-7; D is uncertain. The V end lost 5 bases, the J end lost 2 bases, and 10 bases lay between the germline ends. Germline V gives CDR1 MNHEY, CDR2 SVGEGT. The CDR3 totals 13 residues. The CDR3 sequence: CASSGHRAYEQYF. CDR3 nucleotide sequence: TGTGCCAGCAGTGGTCATCGGGCCTACGAGCAGTACTTC.

The chain couples TRBV6-1 to TRBJ2-7; a possible D gene is TRBD2 (6 bases). The CDR3 runs 13 residues. V was shortened by 7 bases and J by 2 bases, with 12 bases between the two germline ends. Germline V gene data show CDR1 as MNHNS and CDR2 as SASEGT. CDR3: CASKDYPAYEQYF. CDR3 bases: TGTGCCAGCAAGGACTACCCCGCCTACGAGCAGTACTTC.

This clonotype has a count of ten or more. The gene calls are TRBV5-1 and TRBJ2-5, with 8 bases that match TRBD2. The CDR3 has 14 residues. The V and J ends lost 1 base and 5 bases, in that order; junction bases with no gene match: 4. Germline lookup yields CDR1 SGHRS and CDR2 YFSETQ. The CDR3 nucleotides are TGCGCCAGCAGCTTGATAGCGGGGCAGGAGACCCAGTACTTC. It yields the protein CASSLIAGQETQYF.

This chain joins TRBV21-1 and TRBJ1-4; no check of the table's D call, TRBD1, against the DNA was made. TRBV21-1 is annotated as a pseudogene. The CDR3 length is 16 residues. The CDR3 sequence: CASSKKPRGRGEKLFF. In nucleotides, the CDR3 is TGTGCCAGCAGCAAAAAACCCAGGGGAAGGGGGGAAAAACTGTTTTTT.

The chain employs TRBV28 and TRBJ2-1; 10 nucleotides line up with TRBD1. The V gene's germline CDR1 is MDHEN and CDR2 SYDVKM. This CDR3 is built from 18 residues. V dropped 3 bases and J dropped 10; count of bases not matched to a gene: 18. The CDR3 loop reads CASSFLSLRDRGRREQFF. The CDR3 nucleotides read TGTGCCAGCAGTTTCTTAAGTCTTCGAGACAGGGGGCGTCGGGAGCAGTTCTTC.

In this sample, this clonotype turned up a few times. The chain combines TRBV5-1 with TRBJ1-2, with 11 bases lining up with TRBD1. V trimming: 3 bases; J trimming: 7 bases; junction bases outside the gene matches: 8. This CDR3 is built from 15 residues. Germline assignment: CDR1 SGHRS and CDR2 YFSETQ. CDR3 region: CASSSPGQGAPGYTF. The CDR3 region has the DNA TGCGCCAGCAGCTCACCCGGACAGGGGGCGCCTGGCTACACCTTC.

The chain combines TRBV12-3 or TRBV12-4 with TRBJ2-7, with D possibly TRBD1 on 6 matching bases. V lost 1 base to trimming and J lost 5 bases, with 12 bases between them. The CDR3 is made up of 14 amino acids. CDR3 sequence (DNA): TGTGCCAGCAGTTTAGAGAACTACAGGGACGAGCAGTACTTC. Amino acid sequence: CASSLENYRDEQYF.

This clonotype was seen more than once but under ten times. The chain combines TRBV20-1 with TRBJ2-1; D gene ambiguous. This CDR3 spans 14 amino acids. Trimming shortened V by 4 bases and J by 8 bases, and 18 bases separated the two germline ends. The germline V gene encodes CDR1 DFQATT and CDR2 SNEGSKA (reference sequence). CDR3 sequence: CSAIFGLYGYEQFF. The CDR3 DNA follows: TGCAGTGCTATTTTTGGCCTGTATGGATATGAGCAGTTCTTC.

This clonotype turned up a few times. V gene TRBV5-6 combines with J gene TRBJ2-3; D gene uncertain. Between the trimmed V and J ends, which lost 5 bases and 2 bases, there was a span of 6 bases. This CDR3 spans 12 amino acids. CDR1 is SGHDT, CDR2 YYEEEE, per germline. The DNA of the CDR3 is TGTGCCAGCAGGAGTCTCACAGATACGCAGTATTTT. Its protein product is CASRSLTDTQYF.

The chain is built from TRBV20-1 and TRBJ2-5; D is perhaps TRBD2 (5 bases). There are 14 residues in the CDR3. V was cut by 1 base and J by 5 bases, with 14 bases left in between. Per germline, CDR1 DFQATT and CDR2 SNEGSKA (reference sequence). The CDR3 region is CSARGLGTRETQYF. The CDR3 region has the DNA TGCAGTGCTAGAGGTTTGGGCACTAGGGAGACCCAGTACTTC.

This clonotype was detected a few times. The V call is TRBV20-1, the J call TRBJ2-7; D is unresolved. Looked up from germline, CDR1 is DFQATT and CDR2 is SNEGSKA (reference sequence). This CDR3 has 14 amino acids. V dropped 3 bases and J dropped 4 bases, with 16 bases sitting between them. The CDR3 DNA reads TGCAGTGCTAGGATGGGGAATCCGGATTACGAGCAGTACTTC. Translation gives CSARMGNPDYEQYF.

This clonotype was detected a few times. This sequence joins TRBV7-2 and TRBJ2-7, with 9 positions matching TRBD2. Germline V gene sequence: CDR1 SGHTA, CDR2 FQGNSA. V shed 5 bases and J 3 bases; nucleotides not matched to a gene: 5. The CDR3 is made up of 14 amino acids. The CDR3 nucleotides read TGTGCCAGCAGCCCGACTAGCGGATACTACGAGCAGTACTTC. This sequence encodes CASSPTSGYYEQYF.

The chain combines TRBV6-4 with TRBJ1-1, with 7 bases that match TRBD1. The CDR3 is 15 residues long. CDR1 is MRHNA and CDR2 is SNTAGT in the germline V gene. The V segment lost 5 bases and the J segment 6 bases; nucleotides outside the gene matches: 12. The CDR3 protein is CASSRRDSLGAEAFF. The CDR3 region has the DNA TGTGCCAGCAGTCGACGGGACAGCCTCGGAGCTGAAGCTTTCTTT.

This clonotype was detected only a few times. The chain employs TRBV21-1 and TRBJ1-3. TRBV21-1 represents a pseudogene. CDR3 size: 17 residues. The DNA of the CDR3 is TGTGCCAGCAGTCAACCCCGGGGGGCCTTCTCTGGAAACACCATATATTTT. Translation: CASSQPRGAFSGNTIYF.

To note about this clonotype: Possible read error: a much larger clone is one base away. The chain couples TRBV20-1 to TRBJ2-7; no clear D. V lost 3 bases and J 5 bases, leaving 20 bases between the germline ends. CDR3 length equals 15 residues. Germline CDR1 is DFQATT and CDR2 is SNEGSKA (reference sequence). As DNA, the CDR3 is TGCAGTGCTAGCCACGTGGTAGGGATCAGGCACGAGCAGTACTTC. Translating gives CSASHVVGIRHEQYF.